This TCR beta chain derives from a study of T cell responses to AZD1222 COVID-19 vaccine. Profiling relied on immunoSEQ multiplex PCR, and the TCRdb table lists in-frame clones only, not all of them. Here the sample spans roughly 120,000 clones, roughly 90% being singletons. V dropped 10 bases and J dropped 6; count of bases not matched to a gene: 6. Germline V gene lookup returns CDR1 MNHEY and CDR2 SVGAGI. The CDR3 loop spans 13 amino acids. The rearrangement uses TRBV6-5 and TRBJ2-1, with 10 positions matching TRBD2. This clonotype originated in an adult in good health. Specimen: peripheral blood, collected on day 0 of AZD1222 vaccination. The CDR3 protein is CATLAGGFNEQFF. The CDR3 DNA follows: TGTGCCACCTTAGCGGGAGGCTTCAATGAGCAGTTCTTC.